This is a list of T cell receptor beta chains from one sample in a study of tumor-infiltrating lymphocytes in oesophageal squamous cell carcinoma. TCRdb used MiXCR to reprocess the PCR reads, holding one entry per CDR3 protein. The sample lists approximately 12,000 distinct CDR3 sequences; around 50% were seen once. The source material was esophageal tumor tissue. All receptors come from a male donor with esophageal squamous cell carcinoma. Each CDR3 is given with its conserved first and last residue. The D gene is left open where the match is weak. For some rows the clone size is stated as once, few or many, or as a class when expanded; others skip it.

>.|TRBV7-2|.|TRBJ1-6
CASSLSDNNPHF
TGTGCCAGCAGCTTAAGTGACAATAATCCCCACTTT
>few|TRBV7-2|.|TRBJ2-6
CASSLTAGANVLTF
TGTGCCAGCAGCTTGACAGCTGGGGCCAACGTCCTGACTTTC
>many|TRBV14|.|TRBJ2-1
CASSQGTKQFF
TGTGCCAGCAGCCAAGGTACTAAGCAGTTCTTC
>.|TRBV11-2|.|TRBJ2-1
CASSLDISRNEQFF
TGTGCCAGCAGCTTAGATATTAGTCGAAATGAGCAGTTCTTC
>many|TRBV7-2|.|TRBJ2-1
CASSLGGMGQFF
TGTGCCAGCAGCTTAGGAGGTATGGGGCAGTTCTTC
>.|TRBV24-1|.|TRBJ2-5
CATSEASQETQYF
TGTGCCACCAGTGAGGCGTCTCAAGAGACCCAGTACTTC
>.|TRBV6-2/TRBV6-3|.|TRBJ2-1
CASRIGRFNEQFF
TGTGCCAGCAGAATCGGACGTTTCAATGAGCAGTTCTTC
>.|TRBV6-1|TRBD2|TRBJ2-1
CASRGVYEQFF
TGTGCCAGCCGGGGGGTCTACGAGCAGTTCTTC
>.|TRBV6-2/TRBV6-3|.|TRBJ2-1
CASSYARAYNNDQFF
TGTGCCAGCAGTTACGCCAGGGCCTACAACAATGACCAGTTCTTC
>.|TRBV7-3|TRBD2|TRBJ2-1
CASSKLAGVMDEQFF
TGTGCCAGCAGCAAACTAGCGGGAGTTATGGATGAGCAGTTCTTC
>large|TRBV7-2|TRBD2|TRBJ2-6
CASSLRIIGASGRAFGANVLTF
TGTGCCAGCAGCTTACGAATCATCGGCGCTAGCGGGAGGGCCTTCGGGGCCAACGTCCTGACTTTC
>.|TRBV10-2|TRBD1|TRBJ1-2
CASKKQGARGYGYTF
TGCGCCAGCAAAAAACAGGGGGCGCGGGGCTATGGCTACACCTTC
>.|TRBV7-6|TRBD2|TRBJ2-3
CASSTGTSGHTDTQYF
TGTGCCAGCAGCACCGGGACTAGCGGACACACAGATACGCAGTATTTT
>many|TRBV7-7|.|TRBJ2-3
CASSFTNTDTQYF
TGTGCTAGCAGCTTTACTAACACAGATACGCAGTATTTT
>.|TRBV11-3|.|TRBJ2-5
CASSLDEQGETQYF
TGTGCCAGCAGCTTAGATGAACAGGGAGAGACCCAGTACTTC